This is a list of T cell receptor beta chains from one sample in a study of blood T cell repertoires in COVID-19. Measured with immunoSEQ multiplex PCR; TCRdb has only the in-frame clones, and not every one. The sample contains 180,000 or so clones, approximately 88% of which appear only once. Material for sequencing was PBMCs or T cells enriched from blood (not recorded which). Every receptor here comes from a woman aged 55-70 years who had recovered from COVID-19. The CDR3 runs from the conserved cysteine through the conserved F or W. A D gene is named only where the DNA matches it firmly. Size values are once, few and many counts, or a class for expanded clones, and some rows have none.

TRBD1	-	TRBV2	TRBJ2-7	CASRPGQGAIEQYF	TGTGCCAGCAGACCAGGACAGGGGGCGATTGAGCAGTACTTC
TRBD1	-	TRBV5-1	TRBJ1-1	CASRGQGADTEAFF	TGCGCCAGCAGGGGACAGGGGGCAGACACTGAAGCTTTCTTT
-	-	TRBV6-1	TRBJ2-4	CASSEAGRGNIQYF	TGTGCCAGCAGTGAGGCAGGACGGGGAAACATTCAGTACTTC
-	few	TRBV29-1	TRBJ1-4	CSVAGPNEKLFF	TGCAGCGTCGCAGGGCCGAATGAAAAACTGTTTTTT
-	-	TRBV24-1	TRBJ1-2	CATSDQGFNYGYTF	TGTGCCACCAGTGACCAGGGTTTTAACTATGGCTACACCTTC
-	once	TRBV3-1/TRBV3-2	TRBJ2-5	CASSPLTGVEETQYF	TGTGCCAGCAGCCCGCTAACGGGAGTAGAAGAGACCCAGTACTTC
TRBD1	-	TRBV6-5	TRBJ2-2	CASSPTGVGTGELFF	TGTGCCAGCAGTCCGACAGGGGTAGGGACCGGGGAGCTGTTTTTT
-	-	TRBV7-2	TRBJ2-2	CASSLSGHLNTGELFF	TGTGCCAGCAGCTTGTCAGGACACTTGAACACCGGGGAGCTGTTTTTT
-	-	TRBV5-4	TRBJ2-7	CASSPDSSSYEQYF	TGTGCCAGCAGCCCCGACTCTTCCTCCTACGAGCAGTACTTC
-	-	TRBV12-3/TRBV12-4	TRBJ2-1	CASSPGISEQFF	TGTGCCAGCAGTCCCGGGATAAGCGAGCAGTTCTTC
-	-	TRBV7-3	TRBJ2-1	CASSLGGSYNEQFF	TGTGCCAGCAGCTTAGGCGGATCCTACAATGAGCAGTTCTTC
TRBD1	-	TRBV18	TRBJ2-7	CASSWNRGPEQYF	TGTGCCAGCTCATGGAACAGGGGGCCCGAGCAGTACTTC
-	-	TRBV27	TRBJ1-2	CASSPLNLLPNYGYTF	TGTGCCAGCAGTCCCCTGAACCTACTACCTAACTATGGCTACACCTTC
-	once	TRBV29-1	TRBJ2-1	CSVEGRGLSSYNEQFF	TGCAGCGTTGAAGGCAGGGGCCTTAGCTCCTACAATGAGCAGTTCTTC
-	-	TRBV19	TRBJ2-1	CASSITGWNEQFF	TGTGCCAGTAGTATCACAGGGTGGAATGAGCAGTTCTTC
TRBD2	-	TRBV24-1	TRBJ2-3	CATSAKRETTDTQYF	TGCGCCACCAGTGCGAAGCGGGAGACTACAGATACGCAGTATTTT
-	-	TRBV18	TRBJ2-7	CASSVGASYEQYF	TGTGCCAGCTCAGTAGGGGCGAGTTACGAGCAGTACTTC
-	-	TRBV19	TRBJ1-5	CASMRDYSNQPQHF	TGTGCCTCAATGCGGGATTATAGCAATCAGCCCCAGCATTTT
-	-	TRBV6-5	TRBJ1-3	CASMNRGNTIYF	TGTGCCAGCATGAACAGAGGAAACACCATATATTTT
TRBD1	-	TRBV14	TRBJ1-3	CASSQTGGSGNTIYF	TGTGCCAGCAGCCAAACAGGGGGTTCTGGAAACACCATATATTTT
TRBD1	-	TRBV6-2/TRBV6-3	TRBJ2-2	CASSSRGPNTGELFF	TGTGCCAGCAGTTCCAGGGGGCCGAACACCGGGGAGCTGTTTTTT
-	-	TRBV7-2	TRBJ2-1	CASSIVRGSDEQFF	TGTGCCAGCAGCATCGTTCGGGGGAGCGATGAGCAGTTCTTC
TRBD1	few	TRBV19	TRBJ1-2	CASSSGGTNYGYTF	TGTGCCAGTAGTTCAGGGGGCACTAACTATGGCTACACCTTC
TRBD1	-	TRBV28	TRBJ2-2	CASNLPGQGAGELFF	TGTGCCAGCAACCTACCGGGACAGGGTGCCGGGGAGCTGTTTTTT
TRBD2	few	TRBV9	TRBJ2-5	CASSVALAGGPETQYF	TGTGCCAGCAGCGTAGCTCTAGCGGGGGGGCCCGAGACCCAGTACTTC
-	-	TRBV29-1	TRBJ1-2	CSVSGSARGSYTF	TGCAGCGTTTCCGGGTCCGCCCGCGGAAGCTACACCTTC
TRBD1	-	TRBV11-2	TRBJ1-1	CASRPRQGMNTEAFF	TGTGCCAGCAGACCCCGACAGGGCATGAACACTGAAGCTTTCTTT
-	-	TRBV27	TRBJ2-1	CASSSSRGASLNEQFF	TGTGCCAGCAGTTCCTCACGGGGGGCGTCACTAAATGAGCAGTTCTTC
TRBD2	-	TRBV5-4	TRBJ2-7	CASSPRTSGVYEQYF	TGTGCCAGCAGCCCCAGGACTAGCGGGGTGTACGAGCAGTACTTC
-	-	TRBV2	TRBJ1-2	CASSQQGRIYGYTF	TGTGCCAGCAGCCAACAGGGTAGAATCTATGGCTACACCTTC
TRBD1	-	TRBV5-4	TRBJ2-2	CASSHRQGADGELFF	TGTGCCAGCAGTCATAGACAGGGGGCGGACGGGGAGCTGTTTTTT
TRBD1	-	TRBV28	TRBJ1-1	CASSNGDRGVGAEAFF	TGTGCCAGCAGCAATGGTGACAGGGGGGTAGGGGCTGAAGCTTTCTTT
TRBD1	once	TRBV27	TRBJ2-7	CARPDRAYEQYF	TGTGCCAGACCGGACAGGGCGTACGAGCAGTACTTC
TRBD1	few	TRBV4-1	TRBJ1-2	CASSQGQANYGYTF	TGCGCCAGCAGCCAGGGACAGGCGAACTATGGCTACACCTTC
TRBD2	once	TRBV5-1	TRBJ2-3	CASSLAPSGGQGYTGDTQYF	TGCGCCAGCAGCTTGGCCCCTAGCGGGGGCCAGGGGTACACTGGAGATACGCAGTATTTT
-	-	TRBV6-5	TRBJ1-2	CASSPPPFFRGGYTF	TGTGCCAGCAGTCCCCCTCCCTTCTTTCGAGGGGGCTACACCTTC
-	-	TRBV7-2	TRBJ2-1	CASSSIREQFF	TGTGCCAGCAGCTCGATTCGGGAGCAGTTCTTC
-	-	TRBV5-8	TRBJ1-3	CASSFSGNTIYF	TGTGCCAGCAGCTTCTCGGGAAACACCATATATTTT
-	-	TRBV27	TRBJ1-1	CASSLGRGTEAFF	TGTGCCAGCAGTTTAGGACGGGGTACTGAAGCTTTCTTT
-	-	TRBV18	TRBJ1-3	CASSNRLISGNTIYF	TGTGCCAGCTCAAATCGACTGATCTCTGGAAACACCATATATTTT
TRBD2	-	TRBV3-1/TRBV3-2	TRBJ2-1	CASSLRLAGVYNEQFF	TGTGCCAGCAGCCTCAGACTAGCGGGAGTCTACAATGAGCAGTTCTTC
-	-	TRBV5-1	TRBJ2-1	CASSQSYNEQFF	TGCGCCAGCAGCCAGTCCTACAATGAGCAGTTCTTC
-	-	TRBV19	TRBJ2-3	CASSIEAGGDTQYF	TGTGCCAGTAGTATAGAGGCGGGTGGAGATACGCAGTATTTT
TRBD1	-	TRBV28	TRBJ1-6	CASRARDRGNSPLHF	TGTGCCAGCAGGGCCCGGGACAGGGGAAATTCACCCCTCCACTTT
-	-	TRBV5-1	TRBJ2-5	CASSLQETETQYF	TGCGCCAGCAGCCTACAGGAGACGGAGACCCAGTACTTC
-	-	TRBV6-5	TRBJ1-5	CASSYEGRAAQPQHF	TGTGCCAGCAGTTACGAAGGCAGGGCAGCCCAGCCCCAGCATTTT
TRBD1	once	TRBV5-1	TRBJ1-4	CASSSGTGGIEKLFF	TGCGCCAGCAGCTCAGGGACAGGGGGCATTGAAAAACTGTTTTTT
TRBD1	-	TRBV27	TRBJ1-1	CASSLARQGASVTEAFF	TGTGCCAGCAGTTTGGCCAGACAGGGGGCCTCGGTCACTGAAGCTTTCTTT
TRBD1	-	TRBV18	TRBJ2-2	CASSPVTGGTGELFF	TGTGCCAGCTCACCAGTGACAGGGGGAACCGGGGAGCTGTTTTTT
TRBD1	-	TRBV23-1	TRBJ1-2	CASSQRDRKDYGYTF	TGCGCCAGCAGTCAAAGGGACAGAAAGGACTATGGCTACACCTTC
TRBD1	few	TRBV15	TRBJ1-2	CATSGNRGQGAALGGYTF	TGTGCCACCAGCGGGAACCGGGGACAGGGGGCGGCGTTAGGTGGCTACACCTTC
-	-	TRBV24-1	TRBJ2-1	CATSDPLAINEQFF	TGTGCCACCAGTGACCCACTAGCAATCAATGAGCAGTTCTTC
-	-	TRBV24-1	TRBJ2-2	CATQVLNTGELFF	TGTGCCACACAGGTGCTGAACACCGGGGAGCTGTTTTTT
-	once	TRBV5-1	TRBJ1-3	CASSLAGVNYGNTIYF	TGCGCCAGCAGCTTGGCCGGAGTGAATTATGGAAACACCATATATTTT
-	-	TRBV27	TRBJ1-2	CASSFLYGYTF	TGTGCCAGCAGTTTCCTCTATGGCTACACCTTC
TRBD1	once	TRBV19	TRBJ1-5	CASSGGQSRVNQPQHF	TGTGCCAGTAGTGGGGGACAGAGCCGTGTCAATCAGCCCCAGCATTTT
TRBD1	-	TRBV30	TRBJ2-2	CAWNRGRSTGELFF	TGTGCCTGGAACAGGGGGCGTAGCACCGGGGAGCTGTTTTTT
-	-	TRBV7-9	TRBJ1-5	CASSFGGDSNQPQHF	TGTGCCAGCAGCTTTGGGGGGGATAGCAATCAGCCCCAGCATTTT
TRBD1	-	TRBV5-1	TRBJ1-4	CASSLLGTGRDEKLFF	TGCGCCAGCAGCTTGCTTGGGACAGGGAGAGATGAAAAACTGTTTTTT